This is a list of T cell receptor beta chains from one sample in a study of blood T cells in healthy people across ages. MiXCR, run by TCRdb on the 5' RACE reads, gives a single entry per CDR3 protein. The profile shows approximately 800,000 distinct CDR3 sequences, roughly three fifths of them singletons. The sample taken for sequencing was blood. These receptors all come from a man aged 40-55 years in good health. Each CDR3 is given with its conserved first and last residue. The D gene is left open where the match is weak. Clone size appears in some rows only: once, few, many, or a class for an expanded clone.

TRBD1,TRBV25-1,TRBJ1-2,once,CASTGGSGYTF,TGTGCCTCCACAGGGGGTTCCGGCTACACCTTC
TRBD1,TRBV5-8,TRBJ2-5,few,CASSHYRGSRETQYF,TGTGCCAGCAGCCATTACAGGGGTTCTAGAGAGACCCAGTACTTC
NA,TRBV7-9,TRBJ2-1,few,CASSLEPSLFF,TGTGCCAGCAGCTTAGAACCAAGCTTGTTCTTC
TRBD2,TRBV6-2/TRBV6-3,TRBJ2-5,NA,CASSQGLAGLQEAQYF,TGTGCCAGCAGCCAGGGACTAGCGGGCCTTCAAGAGGCCCAGTACTTC
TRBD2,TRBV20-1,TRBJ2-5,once,CSAFLAGGGQYF,TGCAGTGCTTTCTTAGCGGGAGGCGGGCAGTACTTC
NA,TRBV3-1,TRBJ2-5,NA,CASSQGFAAQETQYF,TGTGCCAGCAGCCAGGGGTTTGCGGCCCAAGAGACCCAGTACTTC
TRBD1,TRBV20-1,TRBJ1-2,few,CSATLNRGNYGYTF,TGCAGTGCTACCCTTAACAGGGGAAACTATGGCTACACCTTC
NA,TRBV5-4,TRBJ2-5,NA,CASSTRRGLNFLGETQYF,TGTGCCAGCAGCACCAGGCGGGGACTCAATTTTCTTGGGGAGACCCAGTACTTC
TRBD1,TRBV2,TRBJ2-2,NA,CASKGALNTGELFF,TGTGCCAGCAAGGGGGCCCTTAACACCGGGGAGCTGTTTTTT
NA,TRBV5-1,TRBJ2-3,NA,CAGSTGTDTQYF,TGCGCCGGCAGCACCGGCACAGATACGCAGTATTTT
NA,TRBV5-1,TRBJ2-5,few,CASSLDPLSETQYF,TGCGCCAGCAGCTTGGACCCACTCTCGGAGACCCAGTACTTC
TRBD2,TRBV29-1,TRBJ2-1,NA,CSVVSGGARSSSSYNEQFF,TGCAGCGTTGTTAGCGGGGGGGCCAGATCCTCGAGCTCCTACAATGAGCAGTTCTTC
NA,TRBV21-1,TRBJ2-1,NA,CASRGRLTGDYNEQFF,TGTGCCAGCCGGGGAAGACTAACGGGCGACTACAATGAGCAGTTCTTC
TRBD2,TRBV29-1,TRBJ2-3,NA,CSVGEHGRTQYF,TGCAGCGTGGGGGAACACGGGAGGACGCAGTATTTT
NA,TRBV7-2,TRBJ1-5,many,CASSLDSGGNQPQHF,TGTGCCAGCAGCTTGGACAGCGGGGGCAATCAGCCCCAGCATTTT
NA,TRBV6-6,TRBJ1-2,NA,CASRRIEGGYTF,TGTGCCAGCAGGAGGATAGAGGGTGGCTACACCTTC
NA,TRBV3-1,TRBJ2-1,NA,CASSQGSNSDEQFF,TGTGCCAGCAGCCAAGGTAGTAACAGCGATGAGCAGTTCTTC
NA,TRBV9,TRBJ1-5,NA,CASSATDSLNQPQHF,TGTGCCAGCAGCGCCACGGACAGCCTCAATCAGCCCCAGCATTTT
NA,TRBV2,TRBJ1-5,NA,CASSERWDSNQPQHF,TGTGCCAGCAGTGAAAGGTGGGATAGCAATCAGCCCCAGCATTTT
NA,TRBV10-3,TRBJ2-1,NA,CALKKGGGHEQFF,TGTGCCCTTAAAAAGGGAGGGGGACATGAGCAGTTCTTC
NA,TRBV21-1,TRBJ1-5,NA,CASGSQYSNQPQHF,TGTGCCAGCGGTTCTCAGTATAGCAATCAGCCCCAGCATTTT
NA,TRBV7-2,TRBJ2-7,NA,CASSFSIGRSYEQYF,TGTGCCAGCAGCTTCAGTATCGGGAGATCCTACGAGCAGTACTTC
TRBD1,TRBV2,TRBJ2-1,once,CASSGQGLAYNEQFF,TGTGCCAGCAGTGGACAGGGTCTAGCCTACAATGAGCAGTTCTTC
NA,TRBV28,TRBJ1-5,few,CASSLSGFRNQPQHF,TGTGCCAGCAGTTTGTCTGGGTTTAGAAATCAGCCCCAGCATTTT
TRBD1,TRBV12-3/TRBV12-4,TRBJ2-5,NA,CASRTTGGRETQYF,TGTGCCAGCAGGACGACAGGGGGCAGAGAGACCCAGTACTTC
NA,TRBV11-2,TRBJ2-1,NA,CASSLGAGLTEQFF,TGTGCCAGCAGCCTGGGGGCGGGGCTAACCGAGCAGTTCTTC
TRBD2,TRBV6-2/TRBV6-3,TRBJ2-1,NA,CASSYHGLVSYEQFF,TGTGCCAGCAGTTACCATGGACTAGTTAGCTATGAGCAGTTCTTC
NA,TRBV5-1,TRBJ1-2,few,CASSRTESHYGYTF,TGCGCCAGCAGCAGGACAGAGTCCCACTATGGCTACACCTTC
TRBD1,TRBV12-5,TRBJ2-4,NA,CASGLVPGQGAGGKNIQYF,TGTGCTAGTGGTTTGGTACCGGGACAGGGGGCCGGCGGCAAAAACATTCAGTACTTC
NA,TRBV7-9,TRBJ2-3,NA,CASSRTLTSTDTQYF,TGTGCCAGCAGCCGGACCCTCACTAGCACAGATACGCAGTATTTT
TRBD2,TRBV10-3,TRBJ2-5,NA,CAISESTGLAGVGETQYF,TGTGCCATCAGTGAGTCGACGGGACTAGCGGGAGTTGGGGAGACCCAGTACTTC
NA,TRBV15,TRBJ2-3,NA,CATSTESADTQYF,TGTGCCACCAGCACCGAATCGGCAGATACGCAGTATTTT
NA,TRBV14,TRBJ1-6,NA,CASSDWSSYNSPLHF,TGTGCCAGCAGCGATTGGAGCTCCTATAATTCACCCCTCCACTTT
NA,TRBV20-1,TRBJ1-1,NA,CSARDARPVNTEAFF,TGCAGTGCTAGAGATGCGAGGCCAGTGAACACTGAAGCTTTCTTT
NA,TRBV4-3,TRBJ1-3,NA,CASSQDFGGAGNTIYF,TGCGCCAGCAGCCAAGATTTCGGTGGGGCTGGAAACACCATATATTTT
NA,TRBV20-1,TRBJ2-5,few,CSASPQAVPETQYF,TGCAGTGCTAGCCCCCAGGCAGTCCCGGAGACCCAGTACTTC
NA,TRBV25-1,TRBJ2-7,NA,CASRGVGAYEQYF,TGTGCCAGCAGGGGGGTGGGGGCCTACGAGCAGTACTTC
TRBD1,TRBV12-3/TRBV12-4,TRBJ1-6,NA,CASRTQGLPSPLHF,TGTGCCAGCAGGACACAGGGGCTCCCTTCACCCCTCCACTTT
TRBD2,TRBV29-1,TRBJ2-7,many,CSVALAGEREQYF,TGCAGCGTGGCTCTAGCGGGAGAAAGGGAGCAGTACTTC
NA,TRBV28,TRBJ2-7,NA,CASSSYLVPYEQYF,TGTGCCAGCAGTTCGTACCTCGTTCCCTACGAGCAGTACTTC